Presented here are 20 T cell receptor beta chains from one specimen sequenced in a study of blood T cell repertoires in COVID-19. TCRdb's table, derived via immunoSEQ multiplex PCR, lists solely in-frame clones and lacks some. The sample has under 150,000 clones, 85% to 90% seen once. Sequences were obtained from PBMCs or T cells enriched from blood (not recorded which). The receptors were gathered from a woman aged 25 to 39 with acute COVID-19.

The gene calls are TRBV12-3 or TRBV12-4 and TRBJ2-1; 7 bases map to TRBD2. V lost 5 bases and J lost 9; bases outside the gene matches: 4. This CDR3 has 12 amino acids. CDR3: CASSGGGVEQFF. The CDR3 region has the DNA TGTGCCAGCAGTGGGGGGGGTGTTGAGCAGTTCTTC.

This clone was picked up one time. The rearrangement links TRBV5-6 to TRBJ2-5; 11 nucleotides agree with TRBD2. The CDR3 consists of 19 residues. After removal of 1 base from V and 4 bases from J, the junction contained 15 bases not matched to a gene. Germline V lookup: CDR1 SGHDT, CDR2 YYEEEE. CDR3 in DNA: TGTGCCAGCAGCTTGTTAGTGTGGAGTCTAGCGGGGGGAACAGAGACCCAGTACTTC. It translates to CASSLLVWSLAGGTETQYF.

The rearrangement joins TRBV18 to TRBJ2-1; 10 nucleotides match TRBD2. Germline values: CDR1 KGHSH, CDR2 LQKENI. The V and J ends lost 6 bases and 5 bases, in that order; junction bases with no gene match: 4. This CDR3 is built from 14 residues. CDR3 nucleotide sequence: TGTGCCAGCTCCGGGACTAGCGCCCACAATGAGCAGTTCTTC. As protein: CASSGTSAHNEQFF.

This clone was detected a few times. The V gene is TRBV19, the J gene TRBJ1-5; D is ambiguous. Trimming shortened V by 7 bases and J by 0 bases, and 25 bases separated the two germline ends. The CDR3 extends over 19 amino acids. The germline V gene has CDR1 LNHDA and CDR2 SQIVND (reference sequence). CDR3 DNA sequence: TGTGCCAGTACCTCGGGAAAAGTGTCCTTCGAGTATAGCAATCAGCCCCAGCATTTT. Its translation: CASTSGKVSFEYSNQPQHF. Looking up the rest from reference TRBV19 and TRBJ1-5 gives the full variable domain: DGGITQSPKYLFRKEGQNVTLSCEQNLNHDAMYWYRQDPGQGLRLIYYSQIVNDFQKGDIAEGYSVSREKKESFPLTVTSAQKNPTAFYLCASTSGKVSFEYSNQPQHFGDGTRLSIL.

The J gene is TRBJ1-5, the V gene TRBV28, with D possibly matching TRBD1 (6 bases). The ends were cut back, 5 bases at V and 3 bases at J, with 14 bases in the middle. The CDR3 length is 15 residues. The germline gives CDR1 MDHEN, CDR2 SYDVKM. CDR3 protein: CASSTGLGTNQPQHF. The CDR3 DNA reads TGTGCCAGCAGTACAGGGTTAGGGACCAATCAGCCCCAGCATTTT.

The chain is built from TRBV2 and TRBJ1-1, with 7 bases identical to TRBD1. Per the germline V gene, CDR1 is SNHLY and CDR2 is FYNNEI. The CDR3 totals 13 residues. J was trimmed by 1 base and V by 8 bases; bases with no gene match: 4. Written as DNA, the CDR3 is TGTGCCAGCGGGGGACAGCCGAACACTGAAGCTTTCTTT. Translated: CASGGQPNTEAFF. Filled out from reference TRBV2 and TRBJ1-1, the complete variable domain reads EPEVTQTPSHQVTQMGQEVILRCVPISNHLYFYWYRQILGQKVEFLVSFYNNEISEKSEIFDDQFSVERPDGSNFTLKIRSTKLEDSAMYFCASGGQPNTEAFFGQGTRLTVV.

The chain employs TRBV2 and TRBJ2-1, with D maybe TRBD2 (6 bases). V gave up 8 bases and J gave up 5 bases, with 19 bases separating them. In germline, CDR1 is SNHLY, CDR2 FYNNEI. There are 15 residues in the CDR3. The CDR3 loop is CASGGWEDQDNEQFF. The CDR3 DNA reads as TGTGCCAGCGGGGGGTGGGAGGATCAAGACAATGAGCAGTTCTTC. The whole variable domain, remainder taken from reference TRBV2 and TRBJ2-1, is EPEVTQTPSHQVTQMGQEVILRCVPISNHLYFYWYRQILGQKVEFLVSFYNNEISEKSEIFDDQFSVERPDGSNFTLKIRSTKLEDSAMYFCASGGWEDQDNEQFFGPGTRLTVL.

This clone was observed a few times. The chain joins TRBV13 to TRBJ1-1; D is possibly TRBD1 (5 bases). The V end was cut by 4 bases, the J end by 1 base, with 19 bases between. The CDR3 has 17 amino acids. Germline loops: CDR1 PRHDT, CDR2 FYEKMQ (reference sequence). CDR3 bases: TGTGCCAGCAGCTCGTCGGGACTCCAGTTTCAGAACACTGAAGCTTTCTTT. It specifies CASSSSGLQFQNTEAFF. The variable domain in full, with the rest retrieved from reference TRBV13 and TRBJ1-1, is AAGVIQSPRHLIKEKRETATLKCYPIPRHDTVYWYQQGPGQDPQFLISFYEKMQSDKGSIPDRFSAQQFSDYHSELNMSSLELGDSALYFCASSSSGLQFQNTEAFFGQGTRLTVV.

The chain joins TRBV6-2 or TRBV6-3 to TRBJ1-2, with D perhaps matching TRBD1 (6 bases). Germline assignment: CDR1 MNHEY and CDR2 SVGEGT. The CDR3 has 14 amino acids. Deletions cut 4 bases from V and 4 bases from J, with 13 bases between. Here the CDR3 DNA reads TGTGCCAGCAGTTGGGCAGGGGACATCTATGGCTACACCTTC. This gives the protein CASSWAGDIYGYTF.

The J gene is TRBJ2-5, the V gene TRBV29-1; 9 nucleotides align to TRBD2. The V gene end was trimmed by 6 bases and the J gene end by 7 bases; junction bases not matched to a gene: 9. This CDR3 spans 13 amino acids. Germline V gene lookup returns CDR1 SQVTM and CDR2 ANQGSEA. CDR3 amino acids: CSVYTSGSMTQYF. The CDR3 DNA reads TGCAGCGTGTATACTAGCGGGTCAATGACCCAGTACTTC. Using reference TRBV29-1 and TRBJ2-5 for the parts outside the CDR3, the full variable domain is SAVISQKPSRDICQRGTSLTIQCQVDSQVTMMFWYRQQPGQSLTLIATANQGSEATYESGFVIDKFPISRPNLTFSTLTVSNMSPEDSSIYLCSVYTSGSMTQYFGPGTRLLVL.

This chain uses TRBV27 with TRBJ2-1, with 7 bases identical to TRBD2. This CDR3 comprises 15 residues. The ends lost 3 bases at V and 6 bases at J; junction bases unmatched: 8. Germline V lookup: CDR1 MNHEY, CDR2 SMNVEV (reference sequence). The DNA for the CDR3 is TGTGCCAGCAGTTTGGGGCGGGGGACTTTCAATGAGCAGTTCTTC. Translating it yields CASSLGRGTFNEQFF.

This clone was seen only a few times. The V and J genes are TRBV19 and TRBJ2-7, with 9 bases that match TRBD2. The CDR3 totals 15 residues. V shed 3 bases, J shed 3 bases, and the junction held 6 bases outside the gene matches. Germline CDR1 is LNHDA and CDR2 is SQIVND (reference sequence). The CDR3 sequence is CASSILAGNIYEQYF. Here the CDR3 DNA reads TGTGCCAGTAGTATCCTAGCGGGGAACATCTACGAGCAGTACTTC.

This rearrangement joins TRBV4-3 to TRBJ2-1; 9 bases are shared with TRBD2. This CDR3 spans 17 amino acids. The germline V gene encodes CDR1 LGHNA and CDR2 YSLEER. J gave up 4 bases and V 0 bases, and 7 bases lay outside the gene matches. The CDR3, as DNA: TGCGCCAGCAGCCAAGATATAGCGGGAGAAGGGTACAATGAGCAGTTCTTC. This gives the protein CASSQDIAGEGYNEQFF.

The rearrangement uses TRBV18 and TRBJ1-2; 7 bases line up with TRBD1. There are 14 residues in the CDR3. Germline V gene sequence: CDR1 KGHSH, CDR2 LQKENI. V shed 4 bases, J shed 3 bases, and the junction held 5 bases outside the gene matches. In nucleotides, the CDR3 is TGTGCCAGCTCACGAGACAGGGTCTACTATGGCTACACCTTC. Encoded protein: CASSRDRVYYGYTF.

V gene TRBV19 combines with J gene TRBJ2-6; 9 nucleotides line up with TRBD1. Trimming at V came to 3 bases and at J to 0 bases, leaving 12 bases not matched to a gene. Germline lookup yields CDR1 LNHDA and CDR2 SQIVND (reference sequence). The CDR3 loop spans 20 amino acids. CDR3 sequence (DNA): TGTGCCAGTAGTATGTATGGGACAGGGATAGTTCTCTCTGGGGCCAACGTCCTGACTTTC. Amino acid sequence: CASSMYGTGIVLSGANVLTF.

The genes are TRBV7-9 and TRBJ1-2, with TRBD1 as a possible D gene (6 bases). The V gene lost 6 bases and the J gene lost 6 bases, with 11 bases spanning the gap. There are 12 residues in the CDR3. Germline assignment: CDR1 SEHNR and CDR2 FQNEAQ (reference sequence). The CDR3 sequence: CASRQGSDGYTF. The CDR3 region has the DNA TGTGCCAGCAGACAGGGTAGCGATGGCTACACCTTC.

J is TRBJ2-7 and V is TRBV6-1; D gene ambiguous. V lost 3 bases and J lost 2, with 11 bases in between. The CDR3 length is 14 residues. CDR1 is MNHNS and CDR2 is SASEGT in the germline V gene. CDR3 bases: TGTGCCAGCAGTGACGGGTCCGCTACCTACGAGCAGTACTTC. It codes for CASSDGSATYEQYF.

The chain has TRBV27 and TRBJ2-1; D is perhaps TRBD2 (6 bases). The V end was cut by 5 bases, the J end by 4 bases, with 15 bases between. This CDR3 has 15 residues. The V gene's germline CDR1 is MNHEY and CDR2 SMNVEV (reference sequence). The CDR3 DNA reads TGTGCCAGCAGTCCCCGGGGGTCACGGTACAATGAGCAGTTCTTC. Translating it yields CASSPRGSRYNEQFF.

The chain links TRBV6-5 to TRBJ2-7; D is perhaps TRBD2 (5 bases). Germline V gene lookup returns CDR1 MNHEY and CDR2 SVGAGI. The CDR3 totals 13 residues. Trimming cost V 7 bases and J 4 bases, with 14 bases left between them. The CDR3, as DNA: TGTGCCAGCACCAGCGGAGCCCTTTACGAGCAGTACTTC. This gives the protein CASTSGALYEQYF.

The chain combines TRBV6-2 or TRBV6-3 with TRBJ1-5; D not certain. Germline V gene sequence: CDR1 MNHEY, CDR2 SVGEGT. The germline V and J ends were trimmed by 3 bases and 4 bases, with 7 bases remaining between them. The CDR3 has 13 residues. The CDR3 loop is CASSYTGNQPQHF. In nucleotides, the CDR3 is TGTGCCAGCAGTTATACCGGGAATCAGCCCCAGCATTTT.